This T cell receptor beta chain was recorded in a study of T cells expressing NK-cell markers. From the 5' RACE reads, TCRdb lists one entry per CDR3 protein and no DNA. This sample contains about half a million distinct CDR3 sequences. The sequencing input was blood T cells: a sorted CD56 or NKG2C T cell subset, CD4+ or CD8+ T cells, or bulk PBMC T cells (not recorded which). The source is a woman aged 45-65 years in good health.

This CDR3 reads CASSLTRTSFPGELFF. V gene TRBV11-1 combines with J gene TRBJ2-2; without DNA, the TCRdb call of TRBD2 cannot be checked. CDR3 size: 16 residues. Germline V CDR1 and CDR2: SGHAT, FQDESV (reference sequence).